These T cell receptor beta chains were read from a single sample in a study of blood T cell repertoires in COVID-19. Clones were read by immunoSEQ multiplex PCR, and TCRdb kept only the in-frame ones, dropping some. The data hold about 190,000 clones, with about 85% observed a single time. The source material was peripheral blood. Receptors were obtained from a man aged 30 to 39 with acute or convalescent COVID-19. The CDR3 runs from the conserved cysteine through the conserved F or W. The D gene is left open where the match is weak. Where a row states a size, it is once, few, many or the class of an expanded clone; other rows omit it.

D gene,J gene,clone size,V gene,CDR3 DNA,CDR3 protein
TRBD1,TRBJ1-5,-,TRBV2,TGTGCCAGCACCTACTACAGGGGGAACGGCAATCAGCCCCAGCATTTT,CASTYYRGNGNQPQHF
-,TRBJ1-5,-,TRBV19,TGTGCCAGCGGACAGCGCAATCAGCCCCAGCATTTT,CASGQRNQPQHF
-,TRBJ1-4,-,TRBV6-1,TGTGCCAGTTCGTGGCAGTTGTTGGAAAAACTGTTTTTT,CASSWQLLEKLFF
TRBD1,TRBJ1-4,few,TRBV27,TGTGCCAGCCCTATCCGGACAGGGCTTACTGCAACTAATGAAAAACTGTTTTTT,CASPIRTGLTATNEKLFF
-,TRBJ2-3,-,TRBV7-9,TGTGCCAGCAGCCGATTAGGAGCAGGGACTCTAACAGATACGCAGTATTTT,CASSRLGAGTLTDTQYF
-,TRBJ1-2,-,TRBV6-5,TGTGCCAGCAGTTACTCTTTGGCAGACATGGGCTATGGCTACACCTTC,CASSYSLADMGYGYTF
TRBD2,TRBJ2-1,-,TRBV7-9,TGTGCCAGCAGCTTAGATCGGGGGGCCTACAATGAGCAGTTCTTC,CASSLDRGAYNEQFF
-,TRBJ2-7,-,TRBV30,TGTGCCTGGAGTGTACTGACCTACGAGCAGTACTTC,CAWSVLTYEQYF
TRBD1,TRBJ2-1,-,TRBV19,TGTGCCAGTAGTATAGCGGAAGGGACAGGCTACAATGAGCAGTTCTTC,CASSIAEGTGYNEQFF
-,TRBJ1-2,-,TRBV2,TGTGCCAGCAGACCAACGGGGGGGGCCGTACATGGCTACACCTTC,CASRPTGGAVHGYTF
-,TRBJ2-7,-,TRBV27,TGTGCCAGCAGTTTATGGGGCAGCTACGAGCAGTACTTC,CASSLWGSYEQYF
TRBD1,TRBJ1-5,few,TRBV7-9,TGTGCCAGCAGCTCAACAACAGGGGTCAATCAGCCCCAGCATTTT,CASSSTTGVNQPQHF
-,TRBJ1-1,once,TRBV28,TGTGCCAGCAGTTTAAACAGGAGGGAAACTGAAGCTTTCTTT,CASSLNRRETEAFF
-,TRBJ2-5,-,TRBV7-2,TGTGCCAGCAGCCCGACGACAGACAGGGAGACCCAGTACTTC,CASSPTTDRETQYF
TRBD2,TRBJ2-1,once,TRBV7-9,TGTGCCAGCAGCCAGCGGGACCCAAAGGGCAATGAGCAGTTCTTC,CASSQRDPKGNEQFF
-,TRBJ1-5,-,TRBV18,TGTGCCAGCTCACCGGGGACTACGTACCAGCCCCAGCATTTT,CASSPGTTYQPQHF
TRBD1,TRBJ2-3,-,TRBV30,TGTGCCTGGAGTGGACAGGGGCTTTACACAGATACGCAGTATTTT,CAWSGQGLYTDTQYF
-,TRBJ2-2,-,TRBV28,TGTGCCAGCTGCGGGGCTAACACCGGGGAGCTGTTTTTT,CASCGANTGELFF
-,TRBJ2-5,-,TRBV7-2,TGTGCCAGCAGCTTACCACCCAAACTAGGGAAGAACTTC,CASSLPPKLGKNF